This T cell receptor beta chain came from a study of shared clonotypes between healthy human individuals. Comments on this clone: Antigen unknown.

Study-wide results and limits: Investigators expected sequencing depth to affect clonotype sharing among donors.

The CDR3 totals 14 residues. Trimming took off 1 base at V and 11 bases at J, with 16 bases between the two ends. Germline V gene data show CDR1 as SGHTA and CDR2 as FQGNSA. Produced via immunoSEQ multiplex PCR; TCRdb's table is partial and in-frame only. The table has more than 450,000 clones, 79% seen once; the top ten hold over 10%. The sequenced sample was PBMCs. The source of this sequence is a middle-aged woman in good health. Some clones in this sample may be carry-over from other donors' samples. J is TRBJ2-3 and V is TRBV7-2; D not resolved. CDR3 region: CASSLGHSSERQYF. CDR3 nucleotides: TGTGCCAGCAGCTTAGGGCACTCCAGTGAGCGGCAGTATTTT.